Listed below are T cell receptor beta chains from one sample, sequenced in a study of blood T cells in healthy people across ages. From the 5' RACE reads, TCRdb called clonotypes with MiXCR, one entry per CDR3 protein. The table has over a million distinct CDR3 sequences, around two fifths seen once. The sequenced material came from blood. The receptors come from a woman aged 18-29 years in good health. The CDR3 runs from the conserved cysteine through the conserved F or W. Fields, in order: D gene, clone size, J gene, V gene, CDR3 protein, CDR3 DNA. The D gene is left open where the match is weak. Where a row states a size, it is once, few, many or the class of an expanded clone; other rows omit it.

. | few | TRBJ2-1 | TRBV13 | CASSLEAGPSYNEQFF | TGTGCCAGCAGCTTAGAGGCGGGGCCTTCCTACAATGAGCAGTTCTTC
. | . | TRBJ2-7 | TRBV20-1 | CSASPGASEQYF | TGCAGTGCTAGCCCTGGAGCCTCCGAGCAGTACTTC
. | . | TRBJ2-3 | TRBV7-2 | CASSHANFGGQYF | TGTGCCAGCAGCCATGCAAACTTCGGGGGACAGTATTTT
. | few | TRBJ2-3 | TRBV4-2 | CASSQVFGEAGDTQYF | TGTGCCAGCAGCCAAGTTTTCGGGGAGGCGGGAGATACGCAGTATTTT
. | . | TRBJ2-1 | TRBV28 | CASIQPRGGYNEQFF | TGTGCCAGCATACAACCAAGGGGGGGCTACAATGAGCAGTTCTTC
TRBD2 | . | TRBJ2-1 | TRBV19 | CASRDPSGQRGNEQFF | TGTGCCAGTAGGGACCCTAGCGGCCAGAGGGGCAATGAGCAGTTCTTC
. | few | TRBJ2-4 | TRBV5-1 | CASSLGWAKNIQYF | TGCGCCAGCAGCTTGGGTTGGGCCAAAAACATTCAGTACTTC
TRBD2 | . | TRBJ2-3 | TRBV6-1 | CASSPQAGDTDTQYF | TGTGCCAGCAGCCCTCAAGCGGGAGACACAGATACGCAGTATTTT
TRBD2 | . | TRBJ2-1 | TRBV14 | CASSQVGLAGLGEQFF | TGTGCCAGCAGCCAAGTCGGACTAGCGGGACTAGGTGAGCAGTTCTTC
. | few | TRBJ2-7 | TRBV6-5 | CASSNSVEYYEQYF | TGTGCCAGCAGCAACTCAGTGGAGTACTACGAGCAGTACTTC
TRBD2 | . | TRBJ2-7 | TRBV3-1 | CASSQDRALAGTHYEQYF | TGTGCCAGCAGCCAAGATCGAGCCCTAGCGGGAACCCACTACGAGCAGTACTTC
. | few | TRBJ1-2 | TRBV7-6 | CASRGHSGYTF | TGTGCCAGCAGAGGACATAGCGGCTACACCTTC
TRBD1 | . | TRBJ2-7 | TRBV20-1 | CSATRPPGQGIGEQYF | TGCAGTGCCACTCGCCCCCCGGGACAGGGGATCGGCGAGCAGTACTTC
. | once | TRBJ2-1 | TRBV3-1 | CASSQVMSYNEQFF | TGTGCCAGCAGCCAAGTTATGTCCTACAATGAGCAGTTCTTC
TRBD2 | many | TRBJ2-3 | TRBV29-1 | CSVGLTTSPTDTQYF | TGCAGCGTTGGTTTGACGACTAGCCCCACAGATACGCAGTATTTT
TRBD1 | many | TRBJ2-1 | TRBV5-1 | CASSLGGTGVDNEQFF | TGCGCCAGCAGCTTGGGAGGGACAGGGGTGGACAATGAGCAGTTCTTC
TRBD2 | few | TRBJ2-3 | TRBV7-2 | CASSLGGLAGDTQYF | TGTGCCAGCAGCTTGGGGGGGCTAGCGGGAGATACGCAGTATTTT
TRBD2 | . | TRBJ2-3 | TRBV7-3 | CASSSPWSGGPTDTQYF | TGTGCCAGCAGCTCCCCCTGGAGCGGGGGGCCGACAGATACGCAGTATTTT
. | . | TRBJ2-7 | TRBV20-1 | CSARDMRGGYEQYF | TGCAGTGCTAGAGATATGCGTGGGGGCTACGAGCAGTACTTC
. | . | TRBJ1-2 | TRBV12-5 | CASGLYRIYGYTF | TGTGCTAGTGGCTTGTACCGTATCTATGGCTACACCTTC
. | . | TRBJ1-2 | TRBV5-1 | CASSLYRDGNYGYTF | TGCGCCAGCAGCTTATACCGGGACGGGAACTATGGCTACACCTTC
TRBD1 | few | TRBJ2-5 | TRBV6-6 | CASSRRDRTQETQYF | TGTGCCAGCAGTCGCCGGGACAGGACCCAAGAGACCCAGTACTTC
TRBD2 | . | TRBJ2-3 | TRBV6-5 | CASSFWGRREGTDTQYF | TGTGCCAGCAGTTTTTGGGGTCGGCGGGAGGGAACAGATACGCAGTATTTT
. | few | TRBJ1-5 | TRBV7-9 | CASSRNQPQHF | TGTGCCAGCAGCCGTAATCAGCCCCAGCATTTT
TRBD2 | . | TRBJ2-7 | TRBV4-2 | CASSQDRSGRIYEQYF | TGTGCCAGCAGCCAAGATAGAAGCGGGAGGATCTACGAGCAGTACTTC
. | . | TRBJ1-3 | TRBV4-2 | CASSQGGLGSSSGNTIYF | TGTGCCAGCAGCCAAGGGGGGTTGGGCTCGAGCTCTGGAAACACCATATATTTT
. | once | TRBJ1-2 | TRBV18 | CASSPRGDTGNGYTF | TGTGCCAGCTCACCACGGGGGGATACAGGGAATGGCTACACCTTC
. | few | TRBJ2-1 | TRBV4-1 | CASSQAGVGGEQFF | TGCGCCAGCAGCCAAGCAGGAGTTGGGGGTGAGCAGTTCTTC
TRBD1 | few | TRBJ1-2 | TRBV27 | CASRLTGSYGYTF | TGTGCCAGCAGATTGACAGGGAGCTATGGCTACACCTTC
TRBD2 | few | TRBJ2-3 | TRBV7-9 | CASSRTSVDTQYF | TGTGCCAGCAGCCGGACTAGCGTAGATACGCAGTATTTT
. | . | TRBJ2-5 | TRBV20-1 | CSATHRVGVQETQYF | TGCAGTGCCACCCACCGAGTTGGCGTCCAAGAGACCCAGTACTTC
TRBD2 | . | TRBJ2-2 | TRBV20-1 | CSASPHQLKRASGTGELFF | TGCAGTGCTAGCCCCCACCAACTCAAAAGGGCTAGCGGAACCGGGGAGCTGTTTTTT
. | . | TRBJ1-1 | TRBV10-3 | CAISESPGSNTEAFF | TGTGCCATCAGTGAGAGCCCAGGGTCGAACACTGAAGCTTTCTTT
TRBD2 | . | TRBJ2-1 | TRBV5-1 | CASSSLASGSSYNEQFF | TGCGCCAGCAGCTCCCTAGCTAGCGGAAGCTCCTACAATGAGCAGTTCTTC
. | . | TRBJ1-1 | TRBV27 | CASSLSQSGVNTEAFF | TGTGCCAGTAGTTTATCTCAATCAGGGGTGAACACTGAAGCTTTCTTT
. | . | TRBJ1-2 | TRBV29-1 | CSVALGQTDGYGYTF | TGCAGCGTCGCTTTAGGCCAGACGGACGGCTATGGCTACACCTTC
TRBD2 | few | TRBJ2-7 | TRBV12-3/TRBV12-4 | CASSPQSGAAYEQYF | TGTGCCAGCAGTCCCCAGAGCGGGGCCGCCTACGAGCAGTACTTC
TRBD1 | few | TRBJ1-1 | TRBV6-1 | CASSSQGAVTEAFF | TGTGCCAGCAGTAGCCAGGGGGCGGTCACTGAAGCTTTCTTT
. | few | TRBJ2-2 | TRBV15 | CATSRDFGGELFF | TGTGCCACCAGCAGAGATTTCGGCGGGGAGCTGTTTTTT
TRBD2 | . | TRBJ2-5 | TRBV3-1 | CASSHDPAGVTQETQYF | TGTGCCAGCAGCCATGATCCAGCGGGAGTTACCCAAGAGACCCAGTACTTC
. | once | TRBJ2-7 | TRBV2 | CASSDAETGIVYEQYF | TGTGCCAGCAGTGATGCAGAGACAGGTATTGTCTACGAGCAGTACTTC
TRBD1 | . | TRBJ2-7 | TRBV9 | CASSVQDRVIGMGYEQYF | TGTGCCAGCAGCGTCCAGGACAGGGTAATTGGAATGGGCTACGAGCAGTACTTC
TRBD1 | . | TRBJ2-1 | TRBV5-6 | CASITGGDRNEQFF | TGTGCCAGCATCACAGGGGGCGACCGCAATGAGCAGTTCTTC
. | few | TRBJ1-6 | TRBV5-1 | CASSRMDSGSGNNSPLHF | TGCGCCAGCAGCCGCATGGATTCGGGGTCTGGGAATAATTCACCCCTCCACTTT
TRBD2 | few | TRBJ2-7 | TRBV4-2 | CASSRWGSREPGNEQYF | TGTGCCAGCAGCCGGTGGGGTTCGCGGGAGCCCGGAAACGAGCAGTACTTC